This T cell receptor (beta chain) was found in a study of blood T cell repertoires in COVID-19. Overall study: Donors in the United States, Italy and Spain gave samples during acute or convalescent COVID-19.

CDR1 and CDR2 from the germline V gene are LGHDT and YNNKEL (reference sequence). This CDR3 contains 16 residues. The trim removed 6 bases at V and 3 bases at J, leaving 6 bases unmatched. TCRdb's copy holds only in-frame clones and misses some; the assay was immunoSEQ multiplex PCR. The data show 30,000 to 35,000 clones, roughly 91% seen once. This receptor was taken from a man aged 55 to 70 with active COVID-19. This chain uses TRBV3-1 (or the pseudogene TRBV3-2) with TRBJ2-3, with 13 bases identical to TRBD2. The sequencing input was peripheral blood. Here the CDR3 DNA reads TGTGCCAGCAGTACCGGGACTAGCGGGGTTACAGATACGCAGTATTTT. As protein: CASSTGTSGVTDTQYF.